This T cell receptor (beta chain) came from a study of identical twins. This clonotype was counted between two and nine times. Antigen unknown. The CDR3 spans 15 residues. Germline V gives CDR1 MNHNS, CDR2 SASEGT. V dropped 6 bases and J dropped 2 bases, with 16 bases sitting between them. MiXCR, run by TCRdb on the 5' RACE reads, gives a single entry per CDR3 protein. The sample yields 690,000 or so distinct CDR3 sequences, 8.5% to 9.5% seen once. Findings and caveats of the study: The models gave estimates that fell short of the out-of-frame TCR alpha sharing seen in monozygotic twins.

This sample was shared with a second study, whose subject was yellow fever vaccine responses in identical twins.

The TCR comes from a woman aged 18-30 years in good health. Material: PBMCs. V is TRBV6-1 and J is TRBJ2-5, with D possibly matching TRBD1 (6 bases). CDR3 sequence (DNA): TGTGCCAGCAGCCCACTCGACAGGTTTCAAGAGACCCAGTACTTC. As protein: CASSPLDRFQETQYF.